This TCR beta chain derives from a study of blood T cell repertoires in COVID-19. The overall study: The analysed material was cDNA or gDNA that came from T cells, B-cell-depleted T cells, or PBMCs.

As for this clone: This CDR3 is also generated by other DNA sequences in the sample.

In the original workflow: From reference gene primer amplification, estimates of nucleated cell counts were derived. The method was immunoSEQ multiplex PCR; TCRdb's version includes in-frame clones alone and lacks a portion of them. V, J and clone size were drawn from that table, and D and trimming were deduced from the DNA. The sample includes 250,000 to 350,000 clones, 85% to 90% of them seen just once. CDR1 is MGHRA and CDR2 is YSYEKL in the germline V gene. The CDR3 has 12 amino acids. Trimming removed 0 bases from V and 6 bases from J, with 3 bases in between. The sequence derives from a woman aged 25 to 39 with COVID-19, enrolled during active disease. V and J are TRBV4-1 and TRBJ2-1; no reliable D call. Material: peripheral blood. CDR3 sequence reads: CASSQDSNEQFF. DNA for the CDR3: TGCGCCAGCAGCCAAGATAGCAATGAGCAGTTCTTC.